This T cell receptor beta chain emerged from a study of OX40 agonist ivuxolimab in advanced cancers. Across the whole study: Dose-escalation patients had hepatocellular carcinoma, melanoma, renal cell or head and neck cancer. Partial responses were achieved by three patients, of whom one had hepatocellular carcinoma and two had cutaneous melanoma.

This clone was detected once. Antigen: not known. Generated by immunoSEQ multiplex PCR, the TCRdb table keeps only in-frame clones and is missing some. The table records about 45,000 clones, around 93% of them present only once. Study conclusions and caveats: Also showing low normalized T-cell clonal expansion were some of the nonresponders. Near-lowest levels of clonal expansion characterized partial responders at 0.1-3.0 mg/kg.

The ends lost 3 bases at V and 6 bases at J; junction bases unmatched: 2. Per the germline V gene, CDR1 is GTSNPN and CDR2 is SVGIG (reference sequence). The CDR3 runs 13 residues. The chain links TRBV30 to TRBJ2-4; 10 positions agree with TRBD1. The TCR comes from an adult with an advanced solid tumor such as melanoma, head and neck, liver or kidney cancer. The input for sequencing was CD4+ or CD8+ T cells sorted from blood, taken in a trial of the OX40 agonist ivuxolimab. CDR3 bases: TGTGCCTGGAGCGGACAGGGGGTAAACATTCAGTACTTC. It translates to CAWSGQGVNIQYF.